This TCR beta chain was identified in a study of spatial heterogeneity in lung cancer. By sample share, this clonotype is large. Unique molecular identifiers, one per molecule, were present on every TCR cDNA molecule. TCRdb re-analysed the 5' RACE reads in MiXCR, keeping a single row per CDR3 protein. The repertoire includes 1,500 to 2,000 distinct CDR3 sequences, over 10% of them detected once, and approximately 16% sits in the top ten. Described time point: sample taken at primary tumor resection. The donors, fewer than 90 patients with untreated early-stage non-small cell lung cancer, provided the samples. Whole RNA came from tumor, nontumor lung or frozen PBMC and was sequenced without being sorted. The clonotype originates from a male donor with early-stage non-small cell lung cancer. Material: normal lung tissue next to the tumor, obtained at surgery.

The CDR3 sequence is CASFNTGDGTEAFF. The CDR3 DNA is TGCGCCAGCTTTAATACAGGGGATGGGACTGAAGCTTTCTTT. The gene calls are TRBV5-1 and TRBJ1-1, with TRBD1 identical over 7 bases. Looked up from germline, CDR1 is SGHRS and CDR2 is YFSETQ. The CDR3 contains 14 residues. The V and J ends lost 7 bases and 5 bases, in that order; junction bases with no gene match: 11.